This T cell receptor beta chain was sequenced for a study of blood T cell repertoires in COVID-19. For the study at large: The origin of the acute and convalescent COVID-19 samples was the United States, Italy and Spain.

Clones were read by immunoSEQ multiplex PCR, and TCRdb kept only the in-frame ones, dropping some. The profile shows around 260,000 clones, approximately 79% of them singletons. Germline CDR1 reads SGHRS; CDR2 reads YFSETQ. The CDR3 runs to 16 residues. J lost 4 bases, V lost 4 bases, and 11 bases had no gene match. Specimen: PBMCs or T cells enriched from blood (not recorded which). This sequence was found in a man younger than 40 with acute COVID-19. The chain joins TRBV5-1 to TRBJ2-5, with TRBD1 identical over 9 bases. CDR3 in amino acids: CASSRTGTGTLETQYF. CDR3 DNA sequence: TGCGCCAGCAGCCGTACCGGGACAGGGACCCTAGAGACCCAGTACTTC.